The 20 T cell receptor beta chains below all came from one sample that was sequenced in a study of blood T cell repertoires in COVID-19. Profiling relied on immunoSEQ multiplex PCR, and the TCRdb table lists in-frame clones only, not all of them. Of about 120,000 clones detected, 65% to 85% appear once; the ten largest clones hold around 1.5%. Sample: peripheral blood. Receptors originate from a man over 45 with acute or convalescent COVID-19.

In nucleotides, the CDR3 is TGTGCCAGCAGCACGACTAGCCACACAGATACGCAGTATTTT. Protein: CASSTTSHTDTQYF. The chain uses TRBV7-3 and TRBJ2-3; TRBD2 matches 7 bases. Trimming removed 5 bases from V and 2 bases from J; junction bases left unmatched: 4. This CDR3 comprises 14 residues. Looked up from germline, CDR1 is SGHTA and CDR2 is FQGTGA.

The chain employs TRBV7-2 and TRBJ1-2; D is unresolved. CDR1 is SGHTA, CDR2 FQGNSA, per germline. The CDR3 sequence is 15 residues long. The germline V and J ends were trimmed by 0 bases and 1 base, with 9 bases remaining between them. Here the CDR3 reads CASSLAEGRNYGYTF. DNA of the CDR3: TGTGCCAGCAGCTTAGCAGAGGGTCGTAACTATGGCTACACCTTC.

To note about this clone: Different DNA sequences within this sample yield the same CDR3. The genes are TRBV5-1 and TRBJ2-5, with D maybe TRBD2 (6 bases). The length of the CDR3 is 12 residues. Looked up from germline, CDR1 is SGHRS and CDR2 is YFSETQ. Trimming took 1 base from V and 5 from J, leaving 6 bases between them. In DNA form, the CDR3 reads TGCGCCAGCAGCTTGCGGGGGGAGACCCAGTACTTC. Translated: CASSLRGETQYF.

V usage is TRBV4-2 and J usage is TRBJ1-3; D ambiguous. Germline values: CDR1 LGHNA, CDR2 YNFKEQ. V was pared by 4 bases and J by 0 bases, with 13 bases between. The CDR3 is made up of 16 amino acids. The CDR3 reads CASSPYQALSGNTIYF. DNA of the CDR3: TGTGCCAGCAGCCCCTATCAGGCCCTCTCTGGAAACACCATATATTTT.

About this clone itself: One junction end disagrees with the germline gene, perhaps due to a read error. CDR3 coding DNA: TGTGCCAGCAGCTTAATTGCGGCAGCTCCCCAGCTCTTC. This gives the protein CASSLIAAAPQLF. This chain connects TRBV7-3 to TRBJ2-1; the D is unclear. This CDR3 is 13 amino acids long. Germline CDR1 SGHTA, CDR2 FQGTGA.

The chain employs TRBV27 and TRBJ2-7, with 10 nucleotides matching TRBD1. V shed 3 bases, J shed 4 bases, and the junction held 6 bases outside the gene matches. The CDR3 loop spans 15 amino acids. CDR1 and CDR2 from the germline V gene are MNHEY and SMNVEV (reference sequence). CDR3 residues: CASSFRTGGLYEQYF. As DNA, the CDR3 is TGTGCCAGCAGTTTTAGGACAGGGGGTCTATACGAGCAGTACTTC.

The genes are TRBV11-2 and TRBJ2-7; weak D call: TRBD2 (6 bases). The CDR3 runs 14 residues. V gave up 5 bases and J gave up 4 bases, with 15 bases separating them. Germline CDR1 SGHAT, CDR2 FQNNGV. The CDR3 spells CASSLASVLYEQYF. The CDR3 region has the DNA TGTGCCAGCAGCCTCGCTAGCGTGTTGTACGAGCAGTACTTC.

The V gene is TRBV4-1, the J gene TRBJ1-6; 10 nucleotides match TRBD1. J lost 10 bases, V lost 0 bases, and 9 bases had no gene match. Per germline, CDR1 MGHRA and CDR2 YSYEKL. This CDR3 is 17 amino acids long. The CDR3 loop is CASSQDGQGGPSSPLHF. The CDR3 nucleotides read TGCGCCAGCAGCCAAGACGGACAGGGGGGACCATCATCACCCCTCCACTTT.

The CDR3, as DNA: TGCGCCAGCAGCTTGGCTGGGGGCAGGGAAAATGAAAAACTGTTTTTT. It specifies CASSLAGGRENEKLFF. The chain joins TRBV5-1 to TRBJ1-4; a weak D match, TRBD1 (6 bases). V lost 0 bases and J 5 bases, leaving 14 bases between the germline ends. This CDR3 has 16 amino acids. Germline V gene lookup returns CDR1 SGHRS and CDR2 YFSETQ.

This clone has just one count. The rearrangement joins TRBV5-5 to TRBJ2-1, with 8 bases aligning to TRBD1. The ends lost 3 bases at V and 10 bases at J; junction bases unmatched: 15. The CDR3 consists of 16 residues. Germline V gene data show CDR1 as SGHKS and CDR2 as YYEKEE (reference sequence). CDR3 amino acids: CASSSTGTGTLGEQFF. For the CDR3, the DNA is TGTGCCAGCAGCTCGACCGGGACAGGTACCTTGGGCGAGCAGTTCTTC.

The CDR3 reads CASSPSTGSLGYTF. Here the CDR3 DNA reads TGTGCCAGCTCACCGTCGACAGGGTCGCTAGGCTACACCTTC. The chain employs TRBV18 and TRBJ1-2; 7 positions agree with TRBD1. CDR1 and CDR2 from the germline V gene are KGHSH and LQKENI. The V gene end was trimmed by 3 bases and the J gene end by 8 bases; junction bases not matched to a gene: 9. The CDR3 length is 14 residues.

The chain links TRBV19 to TRBJ1-2; tentatively, D is TRBD1 (5 bases). This CDR3 has 14 residues. The germline V and J ends were trimmed by 5 bases and 5 bases, with 15 bases remaining between them. CDR1 and CDR2 from the germline V gene are LNHDA and SQIVND (reference sequence). The CDR3 bases are TGTGCCAGTAGTCTTCAGGGTCAGGGTTATGGCTACACCTTC. Translation: CASSLQGQGYGYTF.

For this clone: A clone one base away is much larger, so this may be a read error. This chain uses TRBV5-1 with TRBJ1-2; TRBD1 agrees at 8 bases. Unmatched junction bases numbered 11, after V lost 6 bases and J lost 7 bases. The CDR3 loop spans 14 amino acids. The germline CDR1 and CDR2 sequences are SGHRS and YFSETQ. The CDR3 region is CASNQDSGGSGYTF. CDR3 coding DNA: TGCGCCAGCAACCAGGATTCAGGGGGCTCTGGCTACACCTTC.

The CDR3 reads CASSLVRTNEKLFF. The CDR3 nucleotides read TGTGCCAGCAGCTTAGTCAGGACTAATGAAAAACTGTTTTTT. The chain has TRBV7-9 and TRBJ1-4; no clear D gene. The CDR3 has 14 amino acids. The V gene lost 1 base and the J gene lost 2 bases, with 5 bases spanning the gap. Germline V gene lookup returns CDR1 SEHNR and CDR2 FQNEAQ (reference sequence).

The V gene is TRBV5-1, the J gene TRBJ1-2, with 9 bases identical to TRBD1. This CDR3 spans 16 amino acids. V lost 0 bases and J lost 5; bases outside the gene matches: 8. CDR1 and CDR2 from the germline V gene are SGHRS and YFSETQ. CDR3 residues: CASSLDTTGGAYGYTF. CDR3 DNA sequence: TGCGCCAGCAGCTTGGACACTACAGGGGGCGCGTATGGCTACACCTTC. The full variable domain, completed using reference TRBV5-1 and TRBJ1-2, is KAGVTQTPRYLIKTRGQQVTLSCSPISGHRSVSWYQQTPGQGLQFLFEYFSETQRNKGNFPGRFSGRQFSNSRSEMNVSTLELGDSALYLCASSLDTTGGAYGYTFGSGTRLTVV.

This sequence joins TRBV5-4 and TRBJ2-2; 7 bases are shared with TRBD1. This CDR3 has 14 amino acids. The germline CDR1 and CDR2 sequences are SGHNT and YYREEE (reference sequence). V shed 4 bases, J shed 7 bases, and the junction held 7 bases outside the gene matches. CDR3: CASSPRQGVGELFF. The CDR3 DNA reads TGTGCCAGCAGCCCTCGACAGGGCGTCGGGGAGCTGTTTTTT.

In this sample, this clone turned up a few times. The V gene is TRBV6-5, the J gene TRBJ1-1, with TRBD1 matching 7 bases. Germline V CDR1 and CDR2: MNHEY, SVGAGI. Trimming took 9 bases from V and 4 from J; bases not matched to a gene: 8. The CDR3 loop spans 13 amino acids. This chain's CDR3 is CASAGAGGTEAFF. In nucleotides, the CDR3 is TGTGCCAGTGCTGGCGCAGGGGGCACTGAAGCTTTCTTT.

The chain is built from TRBV27 and TRBJ1-5; tentative D call: TRBD1 (6 bases). This CDR3 has 13 amino acids. Germline values: CDR1 MNHEY, CDR2 SMNVEV (reference sequence). V was pared by 3 bases and J by 7 bases, with 10 bases between. The CDR3 loop is CASSLNRAQPQHF. The CDR3 DNA reads as TGTGCCAGCAGTTTGAACAGGGCACAGCCCCAGCATTTT.

The chain has TRBV5-1 and TRBJ1-2, with 7 bases matching TRBD1. This CDR3 comprises 16 residues. The V and J ends lost 4 bases and 4 bases, in that order; junction bases with no gene match: 13. Germline V gene sequence: CDR1 SGHRS, CDR2 YFSETQ. The CDR3 spells CASSPASAGGSYGYTF. The CDR3 bases are TGCGCCAGCAGCCCAGCCTCGGCAGGGGGTAGCTATGGCTACACCTTC.

The chain carries TRBV6-2 or TRBV6-3 and TRBJ1-6; perhaps TRBD1 as D (6 bases). CDR1 is MNHEY, CDR2 SVGEGT, per germline. Deletions cut 2 bases from V and 6 bases from J, with 17 bases between. CDR3 length: 17 residues. CDR3 DNA: TGTGCCAGCAGTTACCTGAGCGGGGGGCTAAGTAATTCACCCCTCCACTTT. Protein: CASSYLSGGLSNSPLHF.